This T cell receptor beta chain was recorded in a study of cytomegalovirus exposure and HLA in healthy donors. Remarks on this clone: Its antigen is unknown.

The study ran its PCR with 60 Vbeta and 13 Jbeta primers. Using immunoSEQ multiplex PCR, the repertoire was profiled, and TCRdb retains in-frame clones only, with some absent. The sample lists about 160,000 clones, around 80% occurring once. At the time of sampling, donors were nominally healthy, though unrecorded immune exposures were likely. Study-level findings and limits: HLA restriction was apparent for most CMV-associated TCR beta chains in a later analysis.

Material: PBMCs. The source is a man in his forties in good health and CMV-seronegative.

CDR3 sequence reads: CSGSGVTDTQYF. DNA of the CDR3: TGCAGCGGTAGCGGGGTCACAGATACGCAGTATTTT. The rearrangement links TRBV29-1 to TRBJ2-3, with 8 bases that match TRBD2. J lost 2 bases, V lost 7 bases, and 2 bases had no gene match. The germline V gene has CDR1 SQVTM and CDR2 ANQGSEA. The CDR3 runs 12 residues.